These T cell receptor beta chains were read from a single sample in a study of cytomegalovirus exposure and HLA in healthy donors. Data came from immunoSEQ multiplex PCR; TCRdb stores just in-frame clones and leaves some out. The sample yields about 220,000 clones, about 75% seen once. The sample comprised PBMCs. The receptor set was obtained from a male donor in good health and CMV-seronegative. Each CDR3 is given with its conserved first and last residue. Each record gives: D gene, V gene, J gene, clone size, CDR3 protein, CDR3 DNA. D genes are given only for firm matches. Clone size is given for some rows only: seen once, a few or many times, or a class if the clone is expanded.

D gene: TRBD1; V gene: TRBV7-9; J gene: TRBJ2-1; clone size: -; CDR3 protein: CASSRSRGSYNEQFF; CDR3 DNA: TGTGCCAGCAGCCGATCCAGGGGGTCTTACAATGAGCAGTTCTTC
D gene: -; V gene: TRBV23-1; J gene: TRBJ1-1; clone size: once; CDR3 protein: CASSQPPGRIQGAFF; CDR3 DNA: TGCGCCAGCAGTCAACCTCCCGGACGAATTCAGGGAGCTTTCTTT
D gene: -; V gene: TRBV10-3; J gene: TRBJ1-1; clone size: -; CDR3 protein: CAISSYKGRGITEAFF; CDR3 DNA: TGTGCCATCAGTTCCTACAAGGGGAGGGGTATCACTGAAGCTTTCTTT
D gene: TRBD2; V gene: TRBV9; J gene: TRBJ2-3; clone size: -; CDR3 protein: CASSVAASGRRTDTQYF; CDR3 DNA: TGTGCCAGCAGCGTAGCGGCTAGCGGGAGAAGAACAGATACGCAGTATTTT
D gene: -; V gene: TRBV27; J gene: TRBJ2-5; clone size: -; CDR3 protein: CASSSSEPQETQYF; CDR3 DNA: TGTGCCAGCAGCTCTAGCGAGCCCCAAGAGACCCAGTACTTC
D gene: -; V gene: TRBV29-1; J gene: TRBJ1-2; clone size: -; CDR3 protein: CSVGGANGYTF; CDR3 DNA: TGCAGCGTTGGGGGAGCGAATGGCTACACCTTC
D gene: TRBD1; V gene: TRBV5-4; J gene: TRBJ2-3; clone size: -; CDR3 protein: CASSSNRDRREDTQYF; CDR3 DNA: TGTGCCAGCAGCTCCAACCGGGACAGGAGAGAAGATACGCAGTATTTT
D gene: TRBD1; V gene: TRBV7-2; J gene: TRBJ1-5; clone size: -; CDR3 protein: CASSLEGAQDQPQHF; CDR3 DNA: TGTGCCAGCAGCTTAGAGGGGGCGCAGGATCAGCCCCAGCATTTT
D gene: TRBD1; V gene: TRBV18; J gene: TRBJ2-7; clone size: -; CDR3 protein: CASSPQGQGVGEQYF; CDR3 DNA: TGTGCCAGCTCACCACAGGGACAGGGAGTTGGGGAGCAGTACTTC
D gene: -; V gene: TRBV5-6; J gene: TRBJ1-6; clone size: -; CDR3 protein: CASSWGVVATNSPLHF; CDR3 DNA: TGTGCCAGCAGCTGGGGGGTCGTGGCCACTAATTCACCCCTCCACTTT
D gene: TRBD1; V gene: TRBV5-1; J gene: TRBJ1-1; clone size: -; CDR3 protein: CASSWRGPQGAKNTEAFF; CDR3 DNA: TGCGCCAGCAGCTGGAGGGGCCCGCAGGGGGCGAAGAACACTGAAGCTTTCTTT
D gene: -; V gene: TRBV5-1; J gene: TRBJ2-7; clone size: -; CDR3 protein: CASSPGHQGLQYF; CDR3 DNA: TGCGCCAGCAGCCCGGGCCACCAGGGCTTGCAGTACTTC
D gene: TRBD2; V gene: TRBV5-1; J gene: TRBJ2-1; clone size: -; CDR3 protein: CASRGGPSHNEQFF; CDR3 DNA: TGCGCCAGCCGGGGGGGCCCCTCACACAATGAGCAGTTCTTC
D gene: -; V gene: TRBV29-1; J gene: TRBJ2-5; clone size: -; CDR3 protein: CSVEDRVETQYF; CDR3 DNA: TGCAGCGTTGAAGATCGGGTAGAGACCCAGTACTTC
D gene: -; V gene: TRBV28; J gene: TRBJ2-7; clone size: -; CDR3 protein: CASSFPGGRVSHEQYF; CDR3 DNA: TGTGCCAGCAGTTTCCCCGGGGGGCGGGTTTCGCACGAGCAGTACTTC
D gene: -; V gene: TRBV2; J gene: TRBJ1-5; clone size: -; CDR3 protein: CASSEKREGDQPQHF; CDR3 DNA: TGTGCCAGCAGTGAAAAGAGGGAGGGGGATCAGCCCCAGCATTTT
D gene: TRBD1; V gene: TRBV10-3; J gene: TRBJ1-6; clone size: -; CDR3 protein: CAIRSDRGNNSPLHF; CDR3 DNA: TGTGCCATCAGGTCGGACAGGGGGAATAATTCACCCCTCCACTTT
D gene: TRBD2; V gene: TRBV5-5; J gene: TRBJ2-5; clone size: -; CDR3 protein: CASSLAPSGGLETQYF; CDR3 DNA: TGTGCCAGCAGCTTGGCCCCTAGCGGGGGGTTGGAGACCCAGTACTTC
D gene: -; V gene: TRBV5-1; J gene: TRBJ2-5; clone size: -; CDR3 protein: CASSLAYREETQYF; CDR3 DNA: TGCGCCAGCAGCTTGGCTTACCGAGAAGAGACCCAGTACTTC
D gene: -; V gene: TRBV5-1; J gene: TRBJ2-7; clone size: -; CDR3 protein: CASSSGYEQYF; CDR3 DNA: TGCGCCAGCAGCTCGGGATACGAGCAGTACTTC
D gene: TRBD2; V gene: TRBV4-2; J gene: TRBJ2-1; clone size: -; CDR3 protein: CASSQDFAGGAYNEQFF; CDR3 DNA: TGTGCCAGCAGCCAAGATTTCGCGGGGGGAGCCTACAACGAGCAGTTCTTC
D gene: -; V gene: TRBV7-8; J gene: TRBJ1-2; clone size: -; CDR3 protein: CASSDRGYGYTF; CDR3 DNA: TGTGCCAGCAGCGACCGGGGATATGGCTACACCTTC
D gene: TRBD1; V gene: TRBV9; J gene: TRBJ1-2; clone size: few; CDR3 protein: CASSATGNYGYTF; CDR3 DNA: TGTGCCAGCAGCGCGACAGGGAACTATGGCTACACCTTC
D gene: TRBD1; V gene: TRBV5-6; J gene: TRBJ2-7; clone size: -; CDR3 protein: CASSLAWTGDIYEQYF; CDR3 DNA: TGTGCCAGCAGCTTGGCTTGGACAGGGGATATTTACGAGCAGTACTTC
D gene: TRBD1; V gene: TRBV6-1; J gene: TRBJ2-5; clone size: -; CDR3 protein: CASSSGGYQETQYF; CDR3 DNA: TGTGCCAGCAGTTCAGGGGGCTACCAAGAGACCCAGTACTTC
D gene: -; V gene: TRBV9; J gene: TRBJ1-2; clone size: once; CDR3 protein: CASSAPPGERTTF; CDR3 DNA: TGTGCCAGCAGCGCCCCCCCGGGGGAAAGGACCACCTTC
D gene: TRBD1; V gene: TRBV6-5; J gene: TRBJ2-2; clone size: -; CDR3 protein: CASSYRETGVAGELFF; CDR3 DNA: TGTGCCAGCAGTTACCGAGAGACAGGGGTGGCCGGGGAGCTGTTTTTT
D gene: TRBD1; V gene: TRBV13; J gene: TRBJ1-1; clone size: -; CDR3 protein: CASSIRGIPGQGANTEAFF; CDR3 DNA: TGTGCCAGCAGCATTAGGGGAATACCGGGACAGGGGGCGAACACTGAAGCTTTCTTT
D gene: TRBD1; V gene: TRBV5-1; J gene: TRBJ2-1; clone size: -; CDR3 protein: CASSLAPGQGLSEQFF; CDR3 DNA: TGCGCCAGCAGCTTGGCGCCGGGACAGGGGTTGAGTGAGCAGTTCTTC
D gene: TRBD1; V gene: TRBV4-2; J gene: TRBJ1-5; clone size: -; CDR3 protein: CASSQVTGGVPNQPQHF; CDR3 DNA: TGTGCCAGCAGCCAAGTTACAGGGGGGGTTCCTAATCAGCCCCAGCATTTT
D gene: -; V gene: TRBV9; J gene: TRBJ2-5; clone size: -; CDR3 protein: CASSPLGTGVQQETQYF; CDR3 DNA: TGTGCCAGCAGCCCCCTCGGCACCGGGGTACAACAAGAGACCCAGTACTTC
D gene: TRBD2; V gene: TRBV7-2; J gene: TRBJ2-2; clone size: -; CDR3 protein: CASSHLAGGARTGELFF; CDR3 DNA: TGTGCCAGCAGCCATTTAGCGGGAGGGGCGAGGACCGGGGAGCTGTTTTTT
D gene: TRBD1; V gene: TRBV28; J gene: TRBJ1-2; clone size: once; CDR3 protein: CASTQGALPDGYTF; CDR3 DNA: TGTGCCAGCACCCAGGGGGCGCTCCCGGATGGCTACACCTTC
D gene: TRBD1; V gene: TRBV4-3; J gene: TRBJ1-4; clone size: once; CDR3 protein: CASSQYGQGNEKLFF; CDR3 DNA: TGCGCCAGCAGCCAGTACGGACAGGGTAATGAAAAACTGTTTTTT
D gene: -; V gene: TRBV7-6; J gene: TRBJ2-7; clone size: -; CDR3 protein: CASSSLSSGAHEQYF; CDR3 DNA: TGTGCCAGCAGCTCTCTTTCGTCAGGGGCCCACGAGCAGTACTTC
D gene: -; V gene: TRBV6-5; J gene: TRBJ2-1; clone size: once; CDR3 protein: CASRAYGGNEQFF; CDR3 DNA: TGTGCCAGCAGGGCCTATGGGGGGAATGAGCAGTTCTTC
D gene: TRBD1; V gene: TRBV11-2; J gene: TRBJ1-2; clone size: -; CDR3 protein: CASSLEQGGYGYTF; CDR3 DNA: TGTGCCAGCAGCTTAGAACAGGGGGGCTATGGCTACACCTTC
D gene: TRBD1; V gene: TRBV4-2; J gene: TRBJ2-7; clone size: -; CDR3 protein: CASSQGVGDSSYEQYF; CDR3 DNA: TGTGCCAGCAGCCAAGGGGTTGGGGACAGCTCCTACGAGCAGTACTTC
D gene: TRBD2; V gene: TRBV5-1; J gene: TRBJ2-7; clone size: -; CDR3 protein: CASSRKTREADYEQYF; CDR3 DNA: TGCGCCAGCAGCCGGAAGACGCGGGAGGCCGACTACGAGCAGTACTTC
D gene: TRBD2; V gene: TRBV10-2; J gene: TRBJ2-2; clone size: once; CDR3 protein: CASSYSGGPYTGELFF; CDR3 DNA: TGCGCCAGCAGTTATAGCGGGGGGCCGTACACCGGGGAGCTGTTTTTT
D gene: -; V gene: TRBV9; J gene: TRBJ1-2; clone size: few; CDR3 protein: CASSVSGSGEYTF; CDR3 DNA: TGTGCCAGCAGCGTCTCCGGGTCAGGGGAGTACACCTTC
D gene: TRBD1; V gene: TRBV19; J gene: TRBJ2-2; clone size: few; CDR3 protein: CASKGPTGANTGELFF; CDR3 DNA: TGTGCCAGTAAGGGTCCCACAGGGGCCAACACCGGGGAGCTGTTTTTT